Detailed here is one T cell receptor beta chain. Its antigen is still unknown. The sample belongs to a study of cytomegalovirus exposure and HLA in healthy donors. Background on the study: Genetic ancestry analysis placed around 76% of the roughly 400 donors that were genotyped in the Caucasian-associated cluster.

The PCR made use of 60 Vbeta and 13 Jbeta primers. This table comes from immunoSEQ multiplex PCR, and its TCRdb copy is limited to in-frame clones, with some not included. The listing records approximately 80,000 clones. Study-wide points: Cytomegalovirus association was listed for around 180 TCR beta chains. Later on, analysis showed that most CMV-associated TCR beta chains appeared to be HLA-restricted. Reportedly, fewer N-insertions than the approximately 700-donor mean appeared in an Asian-associated ancestry cluster in a later analysis.

The CDR3 runs to 18 residues. Germline V gene lookup returns CDR1 SGHVS and CDR2 FQNEAQ. Trimming removed 7 bases from V and 5 bases from J; junction bases left unmatched: 16. The gene calls are TRBV7-8 and TRBJ2-3, with 12 bases that match TRBD2. Sequencing input: PBMCs. The origin of this receptor is a woman aged 25 to 45 in good health and CMV-seronegative. The chain's CDR3 is CASKRQWILAGGGDTQYF. CDR3 DNA: TGTGCCAGCAAGCGCCAATGGATCCTAGCGGGGGGGGGAGATACGCAGTATTTT.